This TCR beta chain was sequenced during a study of shared clonotypes between healthy human individuals. General study points: Estimated richness values were generally larger in naive subsets than in memory subsets.

Running of the assay took place at deep level. The method was immunoSEQ multiplex PCR; TCRdb's version includes in-frame clones alone and lacks a portion of them. The sample yields some 2,000,000 clones, approximately 94% seen once. Each donor was a Caucasian adult residing in Nashville, Tennessee. The split of CD4+ cells yielded CD45RA+ naive and CD45RA-negative memory subsets. The V and J ends lost 6 bases and 5 bases respectively, with 10 bases between them. The CDR3 consists of 11 residues. Germline V gene lookup returns CDR1 DFQATT and CDR2 SNEGSKA (reference sequence). Turning to this clone: Its specificity is not known.

This receptor was obtained from a man aged 18 to 30 in good health. The chain is built from TRBV20-1 and TRBJ2-5; tentatively, D is TRBD1 (5 bases). The material sequenced was naive CD4+ T cells sorted from blood. Subset noted: CD45RA+ positively selected. This chain's CDR3 is CSATQGETQYF. CDR3 nucleotides: TGCAGTGCGACGCAGGGCGAGACCCAGTACTTC.